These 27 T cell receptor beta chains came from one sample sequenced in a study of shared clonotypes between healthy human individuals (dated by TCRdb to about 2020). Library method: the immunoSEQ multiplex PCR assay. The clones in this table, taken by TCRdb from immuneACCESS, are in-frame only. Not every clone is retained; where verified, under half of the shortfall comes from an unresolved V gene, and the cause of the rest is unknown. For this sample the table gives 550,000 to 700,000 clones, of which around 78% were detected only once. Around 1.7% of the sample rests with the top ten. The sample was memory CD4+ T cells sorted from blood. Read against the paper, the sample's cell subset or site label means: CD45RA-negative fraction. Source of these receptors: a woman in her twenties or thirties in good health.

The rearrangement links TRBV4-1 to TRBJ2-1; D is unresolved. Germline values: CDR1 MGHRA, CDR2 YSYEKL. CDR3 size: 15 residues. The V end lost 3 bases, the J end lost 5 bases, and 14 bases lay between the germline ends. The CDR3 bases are TGCGCCAGCAGCCAGGAGACACCTTATCACAATGAGCAGTTCTTC. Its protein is CASSQETPYHNEQFF.

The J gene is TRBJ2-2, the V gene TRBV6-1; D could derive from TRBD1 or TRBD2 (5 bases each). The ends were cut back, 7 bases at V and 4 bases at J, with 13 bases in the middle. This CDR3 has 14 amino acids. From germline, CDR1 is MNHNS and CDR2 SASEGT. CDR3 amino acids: CASTLGVTTGELFF. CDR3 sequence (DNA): TGTGCCAGCACATTGGGGGTAACCACCGGGGAGCTGTTTTTT.

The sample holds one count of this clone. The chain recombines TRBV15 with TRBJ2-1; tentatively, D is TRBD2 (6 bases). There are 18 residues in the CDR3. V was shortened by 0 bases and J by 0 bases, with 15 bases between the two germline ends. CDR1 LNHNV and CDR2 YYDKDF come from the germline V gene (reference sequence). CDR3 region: CATSRDGRGGTSYNEQFF. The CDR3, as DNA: TGTGCCACCAGCAGAGATGGGCGCGGCGGGACCTCCTACAATGAGCAGTTCTTC.

CDR3 sequence reads: CASSFNALTSGRGEQYF. CDR3 in DNA: TGTGCCAGCAGCTTCAATGCCTTAACTAGCGGGAGAGGTGAGCAGTACTTC. The chain is built from TRBV7-2 and TRBJ2-7; 11 nucleotides agree with TRBD2. The germline gives CDR1 SGHTA, CDR2 FQGNSA. V dropped 3 bases and J dropped 7; count of bases not matched to a gene: 14. The CDR3 covers 17 residues.

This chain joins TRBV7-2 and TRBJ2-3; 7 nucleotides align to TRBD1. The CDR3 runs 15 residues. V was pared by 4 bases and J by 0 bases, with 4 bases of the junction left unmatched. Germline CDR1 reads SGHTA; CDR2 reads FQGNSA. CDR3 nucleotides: TGTGCCAGCAGCTCCACGACAGGGAGCACAGATACGCAGTATTTT. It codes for CASSSTTGSTDTQYF.

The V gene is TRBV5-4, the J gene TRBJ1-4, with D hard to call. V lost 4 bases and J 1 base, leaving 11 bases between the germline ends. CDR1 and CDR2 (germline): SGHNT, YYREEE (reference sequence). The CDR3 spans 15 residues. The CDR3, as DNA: TGTGCCAGCAGCATGAAGCGGGGAACTAATGAAAAACTGTTTTTT. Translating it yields CASSMKRGTNEKLFF.

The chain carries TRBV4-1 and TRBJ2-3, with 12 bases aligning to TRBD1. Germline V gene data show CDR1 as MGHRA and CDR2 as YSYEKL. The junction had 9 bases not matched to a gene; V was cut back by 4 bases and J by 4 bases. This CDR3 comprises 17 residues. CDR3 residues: CASSRNPGQGASDTQYF. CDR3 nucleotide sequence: TGCGCCAGCAGCCGGAATCCGGGACAGGGGGCGTCAGATACGCAGTATTTT.

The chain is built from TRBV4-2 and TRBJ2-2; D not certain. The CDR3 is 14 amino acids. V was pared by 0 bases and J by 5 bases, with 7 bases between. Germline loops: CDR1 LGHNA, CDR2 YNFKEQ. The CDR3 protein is CASSQDRITGELFF. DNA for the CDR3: TGTGCCAGCAGCCAAGATAGGATAACCGGGGAGCTGTTTTTT.

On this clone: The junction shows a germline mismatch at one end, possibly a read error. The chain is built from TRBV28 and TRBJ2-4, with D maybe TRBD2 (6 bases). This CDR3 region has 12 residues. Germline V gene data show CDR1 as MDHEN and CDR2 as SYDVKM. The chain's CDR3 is CASSSPGTLQNF. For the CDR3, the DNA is TGTGCCAGCAGTTCTCCCGGGACTCTCCAGAACTTC.

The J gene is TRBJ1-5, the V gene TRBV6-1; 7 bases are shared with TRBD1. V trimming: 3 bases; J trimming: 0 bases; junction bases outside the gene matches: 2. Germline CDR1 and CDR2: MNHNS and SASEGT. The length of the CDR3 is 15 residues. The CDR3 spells CASSEEGASNQPQHF. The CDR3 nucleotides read TGTGCCAGCAGTGAGGAGGGGGCTAGCAATCAGCCCCAGCATTTT.

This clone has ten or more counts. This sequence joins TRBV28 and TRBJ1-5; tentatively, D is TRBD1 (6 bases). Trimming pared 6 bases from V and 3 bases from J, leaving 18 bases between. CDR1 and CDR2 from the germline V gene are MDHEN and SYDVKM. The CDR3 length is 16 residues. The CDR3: CASRNTRGADNQPQHF. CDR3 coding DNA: TGTGCCAGCAGGAACACAAGGGGGGCCGACAATCAGCCCCAGCATTTT.

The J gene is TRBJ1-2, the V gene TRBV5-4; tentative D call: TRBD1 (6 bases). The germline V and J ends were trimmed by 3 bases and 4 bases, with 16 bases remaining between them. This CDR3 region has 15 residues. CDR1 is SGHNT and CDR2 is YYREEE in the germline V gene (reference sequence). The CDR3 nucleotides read TGTGCCAGCAGCTATGCGGGGGCTGAAATCTATGGCTACACCTTC. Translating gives CASSYAGAEIYGYTF.

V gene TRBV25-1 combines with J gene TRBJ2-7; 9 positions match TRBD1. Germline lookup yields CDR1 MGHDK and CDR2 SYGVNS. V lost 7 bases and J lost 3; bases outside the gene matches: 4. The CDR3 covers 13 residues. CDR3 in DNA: TGTGCCAGCACCGCGACAGGGGGCTACGAGCAGTACTTC. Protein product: CASTATGGYEQYF.

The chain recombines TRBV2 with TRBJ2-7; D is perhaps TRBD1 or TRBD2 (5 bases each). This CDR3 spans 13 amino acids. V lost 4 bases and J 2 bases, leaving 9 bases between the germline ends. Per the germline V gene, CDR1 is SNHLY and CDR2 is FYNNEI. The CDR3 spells CASSGDGAYEQYF. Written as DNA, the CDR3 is TGTGCCAGCAGTGGGGACGGAGCCTACGAGCAGTACTTC.

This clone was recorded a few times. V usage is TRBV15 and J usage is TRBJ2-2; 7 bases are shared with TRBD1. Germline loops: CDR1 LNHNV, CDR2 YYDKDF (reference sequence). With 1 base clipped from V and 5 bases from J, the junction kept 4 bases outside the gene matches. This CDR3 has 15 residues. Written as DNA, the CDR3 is TGTGCCACCAGCAGAGCTAAACAGGGGACCGGGGAGCTGTTTTTT. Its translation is CATSRAKQGTGELFF.

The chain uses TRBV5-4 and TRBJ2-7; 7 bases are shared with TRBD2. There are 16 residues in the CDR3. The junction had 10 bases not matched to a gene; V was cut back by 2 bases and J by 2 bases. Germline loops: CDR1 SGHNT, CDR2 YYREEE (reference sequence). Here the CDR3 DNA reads TGTGCCAGCAGCTTCTGGAGCGGGACTGGCGCCTACGAGCAGTACTTC. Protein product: CASSFWSGTGAYEQYF.

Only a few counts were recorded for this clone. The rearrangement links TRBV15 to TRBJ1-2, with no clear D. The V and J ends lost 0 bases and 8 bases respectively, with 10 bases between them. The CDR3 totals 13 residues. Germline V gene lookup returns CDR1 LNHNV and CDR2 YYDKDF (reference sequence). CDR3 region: CATSRDTVLGYTF. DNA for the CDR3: TGTGCCACCAGCAGAGATACGGTTCTGGGCTACACCTTC.

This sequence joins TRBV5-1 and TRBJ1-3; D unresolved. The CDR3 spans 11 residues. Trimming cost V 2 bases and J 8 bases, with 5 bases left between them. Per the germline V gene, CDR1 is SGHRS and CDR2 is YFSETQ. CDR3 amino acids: CASSFRDTIYF. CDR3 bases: TGCGCCAGCAGCTTCAGAGACACCATATATTTT.

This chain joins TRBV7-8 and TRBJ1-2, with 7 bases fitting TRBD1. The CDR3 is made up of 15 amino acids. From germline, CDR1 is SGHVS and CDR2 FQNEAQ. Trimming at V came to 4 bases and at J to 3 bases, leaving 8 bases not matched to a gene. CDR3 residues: CASSSSGQGDYGYTF. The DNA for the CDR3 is TGTGCCAGCAGCTCCTCCGGTCAGGGGGACTATGGCTACACCTTC.

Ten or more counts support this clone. CDR3 sequence: CASSAGQGAGTQYF. Written as DNA, the CDR3 is TGTGCCAGCAGCGCGGGACAGGGGGCGGGGACCCAGTACTTC. V and J are TRBV11-2 and TRBJ2-5, with TRBD1 matching over 12 bases. Per germline, CDR1 SGHAT and CDR2 FQNNGV. This CDR3 contains 14 residues. Trimming cost V 5 bases and J 7 bases; bases outside gene matches: 5.

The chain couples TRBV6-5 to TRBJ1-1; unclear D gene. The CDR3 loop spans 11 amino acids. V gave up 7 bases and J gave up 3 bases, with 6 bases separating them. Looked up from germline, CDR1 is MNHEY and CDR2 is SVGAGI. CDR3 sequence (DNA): TGTGCCAGCATAGGGTACACTGAAGCTTTCTTT. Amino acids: CASIGYTEAFF.

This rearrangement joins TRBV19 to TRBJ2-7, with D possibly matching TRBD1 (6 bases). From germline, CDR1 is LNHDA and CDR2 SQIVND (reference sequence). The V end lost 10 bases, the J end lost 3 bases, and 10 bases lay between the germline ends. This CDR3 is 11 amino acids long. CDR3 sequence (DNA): TGTGCCACCGGGACATTCTACGAGCAGTACTTC. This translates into CATGTFYEQYF.

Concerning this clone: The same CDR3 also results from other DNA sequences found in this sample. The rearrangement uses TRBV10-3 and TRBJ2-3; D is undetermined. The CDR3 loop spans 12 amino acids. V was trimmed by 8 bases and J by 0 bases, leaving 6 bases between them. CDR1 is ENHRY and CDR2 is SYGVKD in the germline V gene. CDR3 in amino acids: CAISDSTDTQYF. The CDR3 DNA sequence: TGTGCCATCTCGGATAGCACAGATACGCAGTATTTT.

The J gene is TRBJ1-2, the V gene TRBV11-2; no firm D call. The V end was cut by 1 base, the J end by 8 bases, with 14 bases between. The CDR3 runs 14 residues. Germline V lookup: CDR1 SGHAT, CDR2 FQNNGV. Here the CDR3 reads CASSLGPTGGGYTF. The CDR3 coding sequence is TGTGCCAGCAGCTTAGGGCCGACGGGCGGCGGCTACACCTTC.

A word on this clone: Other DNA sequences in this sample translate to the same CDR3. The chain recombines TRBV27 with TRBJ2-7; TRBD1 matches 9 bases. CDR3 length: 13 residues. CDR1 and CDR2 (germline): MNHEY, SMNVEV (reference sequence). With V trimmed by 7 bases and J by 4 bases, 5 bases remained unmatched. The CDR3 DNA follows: TGTGCCAGCAAAGGGGGGACAGGGTACGAGCAGTACTTC. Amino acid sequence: CASKGGTGYEQYF.

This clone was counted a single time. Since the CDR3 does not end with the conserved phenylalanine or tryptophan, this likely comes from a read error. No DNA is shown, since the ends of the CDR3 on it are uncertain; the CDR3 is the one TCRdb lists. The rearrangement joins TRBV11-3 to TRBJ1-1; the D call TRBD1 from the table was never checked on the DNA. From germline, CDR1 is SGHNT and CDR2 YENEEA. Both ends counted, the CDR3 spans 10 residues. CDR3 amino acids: CASSQPQASL.

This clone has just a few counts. CDR3 DNA sequence: TGTGCCAGCAGCCCGGGACTAGCGGGAGCCGGCTACGAGCAGTACTTC. This sequence encodes CASSPGLAGAGYEQYF. The chain uses TRBV5-6 and TRBJ2-7, with 14 bases fitting TRBD2. Germline V gene lookup returns CDR1 SGHDT and CDR2 YYEEEE. V dropped 4 bases and J dropped 3; count of bases not matched to a gene: 6. The CDR3 has 16 amino acids.